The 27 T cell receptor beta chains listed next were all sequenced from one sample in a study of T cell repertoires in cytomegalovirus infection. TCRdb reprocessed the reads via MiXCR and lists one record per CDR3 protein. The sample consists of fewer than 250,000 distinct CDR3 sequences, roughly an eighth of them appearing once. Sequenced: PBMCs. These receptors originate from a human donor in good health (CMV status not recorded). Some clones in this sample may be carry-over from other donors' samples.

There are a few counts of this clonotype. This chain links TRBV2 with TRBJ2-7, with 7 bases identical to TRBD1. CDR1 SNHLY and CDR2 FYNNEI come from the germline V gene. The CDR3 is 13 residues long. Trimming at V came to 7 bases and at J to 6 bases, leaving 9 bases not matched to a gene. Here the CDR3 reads CASNLGQRFEQYF. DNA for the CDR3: TGTGCCAGCAACCTGGGACAGCGGTTCGAGCAGTACTTC. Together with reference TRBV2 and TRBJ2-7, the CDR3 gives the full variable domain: EPEVTQTPSHQVTQMGQEVILRCVPISNHLYFYWYRQILGQKVEFLVSFYNNEISEKSEIFDDQFSVERPDGSNFTLKIRSTKLEDSAMYFCASNLGQRFEQYFGPGTRLTVT.

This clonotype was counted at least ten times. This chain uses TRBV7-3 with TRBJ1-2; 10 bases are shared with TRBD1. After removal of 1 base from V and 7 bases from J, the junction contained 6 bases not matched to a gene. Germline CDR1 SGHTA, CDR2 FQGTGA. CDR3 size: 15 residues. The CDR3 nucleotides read TGTGCCAGCAGCTTAAAGGCGACAGGGGGCGGTGGCTACACCTTC. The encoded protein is CASSLKATGGGGYTF.

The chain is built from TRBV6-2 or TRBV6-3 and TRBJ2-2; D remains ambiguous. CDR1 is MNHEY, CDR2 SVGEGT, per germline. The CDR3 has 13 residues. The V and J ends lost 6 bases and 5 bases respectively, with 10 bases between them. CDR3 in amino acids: CASRTEATGELFF. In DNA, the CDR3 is TGTGCCAGCAGGACCGAGGCGACCGGGGAGCTGTTTTTT.

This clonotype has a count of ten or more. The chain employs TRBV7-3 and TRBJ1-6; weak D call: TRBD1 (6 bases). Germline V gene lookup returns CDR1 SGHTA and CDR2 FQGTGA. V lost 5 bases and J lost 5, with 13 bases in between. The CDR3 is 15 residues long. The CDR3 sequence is CASSLTGLDNSPLHF. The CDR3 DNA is TGTGCCAGCAGCCTCACAGGGCTAGATAATTCACCCCTCCACTTT.

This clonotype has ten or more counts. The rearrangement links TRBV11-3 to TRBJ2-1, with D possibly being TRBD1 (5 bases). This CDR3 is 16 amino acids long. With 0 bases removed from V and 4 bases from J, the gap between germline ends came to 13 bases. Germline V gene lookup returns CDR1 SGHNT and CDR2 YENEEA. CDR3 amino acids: CASSLDGPRAYNEQFF. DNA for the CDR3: TGTGCCAGCAGCTTAGATGGCCCCAGGGCTTACAATGAGCAGTTCTTC.

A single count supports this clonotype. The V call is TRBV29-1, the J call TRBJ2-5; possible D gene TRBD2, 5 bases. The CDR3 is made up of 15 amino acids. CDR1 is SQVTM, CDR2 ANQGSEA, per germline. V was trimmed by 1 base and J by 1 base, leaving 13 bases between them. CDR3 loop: CSVEARGETQETQYF. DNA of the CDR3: TGCAGCGTTGAAGCCCGGGGTGAGACCCAAGAGACCCAGTACTTC. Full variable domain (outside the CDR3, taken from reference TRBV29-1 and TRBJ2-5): SAVISQKPSRDICQRGTSLTIQCQVDSQVTMMFWYRQQPGQSLTLIATANQGSEATYESGFVIDKFPISRPNLTFSTLTVSNMSPEDSSIYLCSVEARGETQETQYFGPGTRLLVL.

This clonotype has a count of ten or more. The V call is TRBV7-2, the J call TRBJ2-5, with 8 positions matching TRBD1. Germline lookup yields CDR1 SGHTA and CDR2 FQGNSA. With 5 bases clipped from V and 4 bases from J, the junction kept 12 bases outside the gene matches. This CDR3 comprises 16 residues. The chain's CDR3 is CASSLEGRGPRETQYF. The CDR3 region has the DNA TGTGCCAGCAGCCTAGAAGGCAGGGGGCCGCGAGAGACCCAGTACTTC.

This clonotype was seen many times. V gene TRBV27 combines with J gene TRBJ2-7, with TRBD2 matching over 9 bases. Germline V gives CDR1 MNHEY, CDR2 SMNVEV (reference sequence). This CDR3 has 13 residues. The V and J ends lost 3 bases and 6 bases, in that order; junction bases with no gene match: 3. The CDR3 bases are TGTGCCAGCAGTTTTCGGACTAGCGTCGAGCAGTACTTC. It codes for CASSFRTSVEQYF.

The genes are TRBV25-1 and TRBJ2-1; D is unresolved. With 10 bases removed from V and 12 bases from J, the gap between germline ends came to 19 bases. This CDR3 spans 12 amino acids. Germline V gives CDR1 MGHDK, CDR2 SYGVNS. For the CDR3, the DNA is TGTGCCACCCGAGCAGGAAGGGCGAGGCAGTTCTTC. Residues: CATRAGRARQFF.

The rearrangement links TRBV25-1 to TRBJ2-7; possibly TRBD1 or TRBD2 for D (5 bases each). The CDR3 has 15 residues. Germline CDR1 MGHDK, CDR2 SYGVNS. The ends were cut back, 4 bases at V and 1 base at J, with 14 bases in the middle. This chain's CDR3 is CASSVPGRLSYEQYF. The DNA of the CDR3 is TGTGCCAGCAGTGTCCCGGGACGGTTATCCTACGAGCAGTACTTC.

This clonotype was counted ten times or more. The CDR3 loop is CAGGLGNEQFF. Written as DNA, the CDR3 is TGTGCCGGGGGACTAGGGAATGAGCAGTTCTTC. V and J are TRBV25-1 and TRBJ2-1; TRBD2 matches at 8 bases. This CDR3 is built from 11 residues. After removal of 11 bases from V and 7 bases from J, the junction contained 4 bases not matched to a gene. Germline V gene data show CDR1 as MGHDK and CDR2 as SYGVNS.

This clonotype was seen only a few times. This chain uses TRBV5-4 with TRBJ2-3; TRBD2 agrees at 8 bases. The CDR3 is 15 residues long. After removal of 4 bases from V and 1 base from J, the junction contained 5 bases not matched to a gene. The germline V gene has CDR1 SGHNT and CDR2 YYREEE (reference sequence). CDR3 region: CASSTWRGGTDTQYF. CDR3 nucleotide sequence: TGTGCCAGCAGCACCTGGCGGGGGGGCACAGATACGCAGTATTTT.

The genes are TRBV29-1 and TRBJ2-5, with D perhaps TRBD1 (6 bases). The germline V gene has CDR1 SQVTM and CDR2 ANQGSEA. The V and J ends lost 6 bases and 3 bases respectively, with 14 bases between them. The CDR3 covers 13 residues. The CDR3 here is CSVGQRGKETQYF. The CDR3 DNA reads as TGCAGCGTGGGGCAAAGGGGGAAAGAGACCCAGTACTTC.

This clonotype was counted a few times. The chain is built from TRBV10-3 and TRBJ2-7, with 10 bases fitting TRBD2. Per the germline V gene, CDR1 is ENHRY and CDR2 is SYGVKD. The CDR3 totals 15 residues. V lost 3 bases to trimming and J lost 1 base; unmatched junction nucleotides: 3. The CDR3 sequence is CAISDSGGTSYEQYF. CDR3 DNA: TGTGCCATCAGTGATAGCGGGGGGACATCCTACGAGCAGTACTTC.

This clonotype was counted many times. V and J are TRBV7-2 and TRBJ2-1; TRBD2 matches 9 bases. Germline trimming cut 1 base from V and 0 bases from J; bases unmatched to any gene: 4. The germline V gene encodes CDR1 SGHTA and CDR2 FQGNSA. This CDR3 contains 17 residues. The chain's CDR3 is CASSLEVSGSSYNEQFF. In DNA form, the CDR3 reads TGTGCCAGCAGCTTAGAGGTTAGCGGGAGCTCCTACAATGAGCAGTTCTTC. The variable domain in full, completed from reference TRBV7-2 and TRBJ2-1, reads GAGVSQSPSNKVTEKGKDVELRCDPISGHTALYWYRQSLGQGLEFLIYFQGNSAPDKSGLPSDRFSAERTGGSVSTLTIQRTQQEDSAVYLCASSLEVSGSSYNEQFFGPGTRLTVL.

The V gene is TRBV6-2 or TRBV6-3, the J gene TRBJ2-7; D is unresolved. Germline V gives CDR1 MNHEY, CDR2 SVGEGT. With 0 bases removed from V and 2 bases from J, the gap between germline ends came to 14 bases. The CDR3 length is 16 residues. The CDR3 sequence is CASSYSGSASPYEQYF. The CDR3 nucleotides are TGTGCCAGCAGTTACTCAGGGTCCGCATCGCCCTACGAGCAGTACTTC.

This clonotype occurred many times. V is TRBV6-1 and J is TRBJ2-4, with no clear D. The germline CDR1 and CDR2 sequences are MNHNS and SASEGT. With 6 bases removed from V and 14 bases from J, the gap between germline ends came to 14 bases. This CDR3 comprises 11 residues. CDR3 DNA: TGTGCCAGCAGCGGCCGTCGCGAGGAGTACTTC. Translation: CASSGRREEYF.

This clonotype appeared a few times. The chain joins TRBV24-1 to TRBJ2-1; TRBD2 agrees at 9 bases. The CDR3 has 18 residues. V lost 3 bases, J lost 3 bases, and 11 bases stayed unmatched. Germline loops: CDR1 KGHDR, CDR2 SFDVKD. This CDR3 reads CATSDPFLAGARYNEQFF. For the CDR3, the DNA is TGTGCCACCAGTGATCCCTTCTTAGCGGGAGCCCGCTACAATGAGCAGTTCTTC.

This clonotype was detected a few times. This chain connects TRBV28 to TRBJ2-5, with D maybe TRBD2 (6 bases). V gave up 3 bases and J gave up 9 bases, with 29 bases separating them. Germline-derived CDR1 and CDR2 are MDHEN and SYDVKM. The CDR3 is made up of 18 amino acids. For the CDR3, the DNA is TGTGCCAGCAGTTTGCTTTCCGAACTAGCACACCCGGGGAGACCCCAGTACTTC. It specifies CASSLLSELAHPGRPQYF.

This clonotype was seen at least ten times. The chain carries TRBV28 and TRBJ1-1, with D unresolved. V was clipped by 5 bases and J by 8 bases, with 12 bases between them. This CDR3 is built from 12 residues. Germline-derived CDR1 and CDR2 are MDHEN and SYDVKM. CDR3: CASSPLGREAFF. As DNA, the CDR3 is TGTGCCAGCAGTCCCCTTGGCAGGGAAGCTTTCTTT.

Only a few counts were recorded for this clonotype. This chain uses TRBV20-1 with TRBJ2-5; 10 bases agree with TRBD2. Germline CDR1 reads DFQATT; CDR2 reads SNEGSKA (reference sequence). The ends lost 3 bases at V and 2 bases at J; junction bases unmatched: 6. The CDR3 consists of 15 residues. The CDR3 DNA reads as TGCAGTGCTAGGACCGGACTAGCGGCTCAAGAGACCCAGTACTTC. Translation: CSARTGLAAQETQYF.

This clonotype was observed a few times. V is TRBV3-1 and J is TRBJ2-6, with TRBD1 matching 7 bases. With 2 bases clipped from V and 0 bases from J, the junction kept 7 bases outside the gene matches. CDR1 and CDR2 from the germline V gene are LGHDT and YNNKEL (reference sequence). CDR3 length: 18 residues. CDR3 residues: CASSQPGDSISGANVLTF. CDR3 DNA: TGTGCCAGCAGCCAACCCGGGGACAGCATCTCTGGGGCCAACGTCCTGACTTTC.

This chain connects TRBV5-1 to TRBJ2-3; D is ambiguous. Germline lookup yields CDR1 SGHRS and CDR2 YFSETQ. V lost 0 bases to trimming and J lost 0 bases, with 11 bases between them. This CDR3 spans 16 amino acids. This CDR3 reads CASSLDGSLSTDTQYF. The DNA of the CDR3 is TGCGCCAGCAGCTTGGATGGCTCCTTAAGCACAGATACGCAGTATTTT.

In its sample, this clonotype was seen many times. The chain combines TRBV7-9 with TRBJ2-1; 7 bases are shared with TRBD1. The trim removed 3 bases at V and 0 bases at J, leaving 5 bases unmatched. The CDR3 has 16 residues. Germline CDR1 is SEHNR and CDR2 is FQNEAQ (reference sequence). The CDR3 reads CASSFLTGSSYNEQFF. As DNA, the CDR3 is TGTGCCAGCAGCTTCCTGACAGGGAGCTCCTACAATGAGCAGTTCTTC.

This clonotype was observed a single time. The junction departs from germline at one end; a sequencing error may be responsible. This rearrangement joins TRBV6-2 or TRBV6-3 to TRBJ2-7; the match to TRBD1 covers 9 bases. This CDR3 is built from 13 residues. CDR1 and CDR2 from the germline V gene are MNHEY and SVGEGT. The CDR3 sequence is CASSGTGSYEQHF. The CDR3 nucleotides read TGTGCCAGCAGTGGGACAGGGAGTTACGAGCAGCACTTC.

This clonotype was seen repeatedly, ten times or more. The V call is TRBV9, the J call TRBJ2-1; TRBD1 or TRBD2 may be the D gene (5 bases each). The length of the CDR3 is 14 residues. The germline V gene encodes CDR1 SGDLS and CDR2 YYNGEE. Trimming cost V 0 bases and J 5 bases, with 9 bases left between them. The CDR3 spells CASSVDGTNNEQFF. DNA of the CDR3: TGTGCCAGCAGCGTAGATGGGACCAACAATGAGCAGTTCTTC.

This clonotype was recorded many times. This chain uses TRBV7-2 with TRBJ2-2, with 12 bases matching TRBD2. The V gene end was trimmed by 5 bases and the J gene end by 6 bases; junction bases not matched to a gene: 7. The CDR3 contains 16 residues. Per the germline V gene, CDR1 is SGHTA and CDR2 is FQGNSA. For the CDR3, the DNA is TGTGCCAGCAGCCCACCTAGCGGGAGGGCCGCCGGGGAGCTGTTTTTT. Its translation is CASSPPSGRAAGELFF.